These 7 T cell receptor beta chains share one sample of origin, sequenced in a study of T cells in Graves' hyperthyroidism and ophthalmopathy (dated by TCRdb to between 2018 and 2020). The method was multiplex PCR. Sequencing instrument: Illumina HiSeq 2000. The TCR beta CDR3 regions were amplified from the RNA transcripts. For the first round of RT-PCR on the TCR CDR3, the HTBI primer set was used together with the Qiagen OneStep RT-PCR kit. TCRdb handled the public reads itself, with Q25 trimming in fastp and clone calling in MiXCR, and kept productive beta chains. Under each unique CDR3 protein, matching rows form one entry showing the most common genes and DNA. The sample table holds 270,000 or so distinct CDR3 sequences, of which around 25% were seen once. The ten largest clonotypes hold around 30% of the sample. Sample: blood. Receptors were obtained from a man between 35 and 55 years old with Graves' hyperthyroidism that later progressed to Graves' ophthalmopathy.

In nucleotides, the CDR3 is TGTGCCAGCAGTGACGCTACCGGGACAGGGGGCGGGGAGCTGTTTTTT. Protein: CASSDATGTGGGELFF. The chain is built from TRBV6-1 and TRBJ2-2, with TRBD1 matching over 11 bases. CDR3 length: 16 amino acids. Trimming at V came to 3 bases and at J to 7 bases, leaving 7 bases not matched to a gene. The germline V gene encodes CDR1 MNHNS and CDR2 SASEGT.

In its sample, this clonotype was seen many times. The rearrangement links TRBV4-1 to TRBJ2-7; 10 bases are shared with TRBD1. After removal of 0 bases from V and 1 base from J, the junction contained 9 bases not matched to a gene. In germline, CDR1 is MGHRA, CDR2 YSYEKL. The CDR3 loop spans 18 amino acids. This CDR3 is CASSQDRFGTGASYEQYF. The CDR3 bases are TGCGCCAGCAGCCAAGATCGGTTTGGGACAGGGGCATCCTACGAGCAGTACTTC.

The V call is TRBV30, the J call TRBJ1-2; D call uncertain. The germline V and J ends were trimmed by 7 bases and 2 bases, with 5 bases remaining between them. Per germline, CDR1 GTSNPN and CDR2 SVGIG (reference sequence). This CDR3 comprises 10 residues. This CDR3 is CASLNYGYTF. The CDR3 DNA sequence: TGTGCCTCCCTCAACTATGGCTACACCTTC.

CDR3 in DNA: TGTGCCACAACTAGGACAGGGGGATTGTATAGCAATCAGCCCCAGCATTTT. It translates to CATTRTGGLYSNQPQHF. The rearrangement uses TRBV24-1 and TRBJ1-5, with 10 bases identical to TRBD1. This CDR3 has 17 amino acids. Germline V gives CDR1 KGHDR, CDR2 SFDVKD. Trimming took 10 bases from V and 0 from J; bases not matched to a gene: 11.

Remarks on this clonotype: The junction departs from germline at one end; a sequencing error may be responsible. The chain carries TRBV5-6 and TRBJ2-6; the D is unclear. The CDR3 runs 15 residues. Germline assignment: CDR1 SGHDT and CDR2 YYEEEE. As DNA, the CDR3 is TGTGCCGGCAGCTTGTTTCCCTCTGGGGCCAACGTCCTGACTTTC. This encodes CAGSLFPSGANVLTF. Full variable domain (rest looked up from reference TRBV5-6 and TRBJ2-6): DAGVTQSPTHLIKTRGQQVTLRCSPKSGHDTVSWYQQALGQGPQFIFQYYEEEERQRGNFPDRFSGHQFPNYSSELNVNALLLGDSALYLCAGSLFPSGANVLTFGAGSRLTVL.

V is TRBV28 and J is TRBJ1-5, with unresolved D. Germline V gives CDR1 MDHEN, CDR2 SYDVKM. CDR3 length equals 15 residues. The V and J ends lost 10 bases and 3 bases respectively, with 19 bases between them. The CDR3: CATLRDRLYNQPQHF. CDR3 DNA sequence: TGTGCCACCCTCCGGGATAGATTATACAATCAGCCCCAGCATTTT.

This rearrangement joins TRBV11-2 to TRBJ1-2; 7 bases agree with TRBD1. With 4 bases clipped from V and 7 bases from J, the junction kept 15 bases outside the gene matches. Germline V gene data show CDR1 as SGHAT and CDR2 as FQNNGV. The CDR3 has 16 residues. This CDR3 is CASSSPWVQGTSGYTF. CDR3 coding DNA: TGTGCCAGCAGCTCCCCTTGGGTACAGGGGACTAGTGGCTACACCTTC.